Listed below are T cell receptor beta chains from one sample, sequenced in a study of shared clonotypes between healthy human individuals. Libraries were prepared by immunoSEQ multiplex PCR; TCRdb keeps only in-frame clonotypes and omits some of them. The table has approximately 840,000 clones, roughly 96% seen once; the top ten hold over 0.2%. The sequenced material came from naive CD8+ T cells sorted from blood. These receptors were taken from a man in his thirties or forties in good health. CDR3s include the opening cysteine and the closing phenylalanine or tryptophan. The order of the fields is D gene, V gene, CDR3 length, clone size, J gene, CDR3 DNA, CDR3 protein. A D gene is named only where the DNA matches it firmly. The size field is filled for only some rows; it gives once, few, many or a size class.

NA	TRBV5-8	13	NA	TRBJ1-1	TGTGCCAGCAGCTCGGACGGGTATGGTGAAGCTTTCTTT	CASSSDGYGEAFF
TRBD2	TRBV6-5	16	NA	TRBJ2-7	TGTGCCAGCAGTTCCGGACTAGCGGCCTGGGGGTTCGAGCAGTACTTC	CASSSGLAAWGFEQYF
NA	TRBV28	15	NA	TRBJ1-5	TGTGCCAGCAGTCCAGGACAGTCAAATAATCAGCCCCAGCATTTT	CASSPGQSNNQPQHF
TRBD2	TRBV9	20	NA	TRBJ2-5	TGTGCCAGCAGCGTAAATGACCGGGGACTAGCGGGAGTTTCCCAGGAGACCCAGTACTTC	CASSVNDRGLAGVSQETQYF
NA	TRBV4-1	12	NA	TRBJ2-7	TGCGCCAGCACCCCTAGCCTCTCCGAGCAGTACTTC	CASTPSLSEQYF
NA	TRBV7-9	14	NA	TRBJ2-7	TGTGCCAGCAGCTCCCCTACGGCTTCCTACGAGCAGTACTTC	CASSSPTASYEQYF
NA	TRBV27	14	NA	TRBJ1-5	TGTGCCAGCAGTTTCGGGGGAATTGGTCAGCCCCAGCATTTT	CASSFGGIGQPQHF
NA	TRBV5-4	11	NA	TRBJ2-7	TGTGCCAGCAGCTTGGAGTACGAGCAGTACTTC	CASSLEYEQYF
TRBD2	TRBV7-8	16	NA	TRBJ2-1	TGTGCCAGCAGCCCGAGGACTAGCCCTATGTTGCATGAGCAGTTCTTC	CASSPRTSPMLHEQFF
TRBD1	TRBV4-3	14	NA	TRBJ1-4	TGCGCCAGCAGCTCGGACAGGGGGCATGAAAAACTGTTTTTT	CASSSDRGHEKLFF
NA	TRBV6-1	13	NA	TRBJ2-1	TGTGCCAGCAATGGACGGGGAGTCAATGAGCAGTTCTTC	CASNGRGVNEQFF
TRBD1	TRBV28	14	NA	TRBJ2-7	TGTGCCAGCAGTCCAAGGACAGGGGTCTACGAGCAGTACTTC	CASSPRTGVYEQYF
TRBD1	TRBV6-5	15	NA	TRBJ2-7	TGTGCCAGCAGCAGCGGGACAGGGGGCTGGGCGGAGCAGTACTTC	CASSSGTGGWAEQYF
NA	TRBV6-1	14	NA	TRBJ2-1	TGTGCCAGCAGCGGCCATAGGGGGGACAATGAGCAGTTCTTC	CASSGHRGDNEQFF
TRBD1	TRBV6-5	16	NA	TRBJ2-3	TGTGCCAGCAGTTATACTCTCCCGGGACAGGGGGATACGCAGTATTTT	CASSYTLPGQGDTQYF
TRBD2	TRBV5-1	15	once	TRBJ2-1	TGCGCCAGCAGCCTATCTGGCGGGAGTTACAATGAGCAGTTCTTC	CASSLSGGSYNEQFF
NA	TRBV2	16	NA	TRBJ2-2	TGTGCCAGCAGTGCGCGCCGGGGGTTAGTGGACGGGGAGCTGTTTTTT	CASSARRGLVDGELFF
NA	TRBV4-1	15	NA	TRBJ2-1	TGCGCCAGCAGCCAAGTACAGGACTCCTACAATGAGCAGTTCTTC	CASSQVQDSYNEQFF
TRBD2	TRBV7-8	17	once	TRBJ2-1	TGTGCCAGCAGCTTAAGGGGGACTAGCGGGAGGGCCAATGAGCAGTTCTTC	CASSLRGTSGRANEQFF
NA	TRBV11-3	13	NA	TRBJ2-7	TGTGCCAGCAGCTTTGGGGACTCCTACGAGCAGTACTTC	CASSFGDSYEQYF
TRBD1	TRBV4-1	16	NA	TRBJ1-5	TGCGCCAGCAGCCAAGATCCTGGACAGGGACTATGGCCCCAGCATTTT	CASSQDPGQGLWPQHF
NA	TRBV29-1	17	NA	TRBJ2-6	TGCAGCGCCGTTTTGTTGGACTTGGATGGGGGGGCCAACGTCCTGACTTTC	CSAVLLDLDGGANVLTF
TRBD1	TRBV11-3	14	NA	TRBJ2-4	TGTGCCAGGGACCTCAGGGGGGCCAAAAACATTCAGTACTTC	CARDLRGAKNIQYF
TRBD2	TRBV14	18	NA	TRBJ2-3	TGTGCCAGCAGCCAAGCGGACAGTAGCGGGAGTGACGCAGATACGCAGTATTTT	CASSQADSSGSDADTQYF
NA	TRBV27	15	NA	TRBJ2-1	TGTGCCAGCAGCCCCCCGGGACTGGTGAACAATGAGCAGTTCTTC	CASSPPGLVNNEQFF
TRBD2	TRBV5-6	18	NA	TRBJ2-1	TGTGCCAGCAGCTTCGAACAGGGCTTGGCTAGCGGGCATGTTGAGCAGTTCTTC	CASSFEQGLASGHVEQFF
NA	TRBV5-1	15	NA	TRBJ1-1	TGCGCCAGCAGCATCGCGGGCAGCCATTCCACTGAAGCTTTCTTT	CASSIAGSHSTEAFF
NA	TRBV11-3	14	NA	TRBJ2-1	TGTGCCAGCAGCTCAGCACCTACCTACAATGAGCAGTTCTTC	CASSSAPTYNEQFF
NA	TRBV4-1	15	NA	TRBJ2-1	TGCGCCAGCAGCCAAGTTTTGCAGGGGGGAAATGAGCAGTTCTTC	CASSQVLQGGNEQFF
NA	TRBV27	15	NA	TRBJ2-7	TGTGCCAGCAGTTCCCCTTCGGGAGTCCAGTTCGAGCAGTACTTC	CASSSPSGVQFEQYF
NA	TRBV2	13	NA	TRBJ2-7	TGTGCCAGCAAGGGCACTCTCACCTACGAGCAGTACTTC	CASKGTLTYEQYF